A selection of T cell receptor beta chains follows, all from one sample in a study of blood T cell repertoires in COVID-19. Measured with immunoSEQ multiplex PCR; TCRdb has only the in-frame clones, and not every one. Here the sample spans under 300,000 clones, about 83% being singletons. Input material: peripheral blood. Every receptor here comes from a human donor in a cohort sampled during active COVID-19. Both conserved end residues are part of each CDR3. D genes are given only for firm matches. Clone size is not always given. Where it is, it says once, few, many or a class for expanded clones.

J gene	V gene	CDR3 length	clone size	D gene	CDR3 DNA	CDR3 protein
TRBJ2-5	TRBV9	15	.	TRBD1	TGTGCCAGCAGCGTAACGACAGGGTTAGGGGAGACCCAGTACTTC	CASSVTTGLGETQYF
TRBJ2-3	TRBV10-3	15	.	TRBD2	TGTGCCATCAGTGAAGCGGGGGCAAGCACAGATACGCAGTATTTT	CAISEAGASTDTQYF
TRBJ1-5	TRBV27	17	.	.	TGTGCCAGCAGTCCAGGGATAGGGGGTGGGAGCAATCAGCCCCAGCATTTT	CASSPGIGGGSNQPQHF
TRBJ2-5	TRBV6-6	16	.	TRBD1	TGTGCCAGCAGTTACTCGTGGACAGGGGGCATGGAGACCCAGTACTTC	CASSYSWTGGMETQYF
TRBJ1-3	TRBV6-1	15	.	TRBD1	TGTGCCAGCAGTGAAACGGCAGGGGGCGAAAACACCATATATTTT	CASSETAGGENTIYF
TRBJ1-5	TRBV3-1/TRBV3-2	15	.	.	TGTGCCAGCAGCCAAGATGGCAGGGGCAATCAGCCCCAGCATTTT	CASSQDGRGNQPQHF
TRBJ1-5	TRBV5-1	15	.	.	TGCGCCCCCCCGAGAGAGGGCCCGCCTGGTCAGCCCCAGCATTTT	CAPPREGPPGQPQHF
TRBJ2-2	TRBV15	17	.	TRBD2	TGTGCCACCAGCTCCCCCCGTCTAGCGGGGATCACCGGGGAGCTGTTTTTT	CATSSPRLAGITGELFF
TRBJ2-2	TRBV18	13	once	.	TGTGCCAGCTCACCGCTTAGTTACGGGGAGCTGTTTTTT	CASSPLSYGELFF
TRBJ2-5	TRBV13	14	.	.	TGTGCCAGCAGCTTCAACAGGTTCCAAGAGACCCAGTACTTC	CASSFNRFQETQYF
TRBJ2-7	TRBV4-2	18	.	TRBD1	TGTGCCAGCAGCCAAGGACCCCCCGGGACAGGGGGCGCATACGAGCAGTACTTC	CASSQGPPGTGGAYEQYF
TRBJ1-2	TRBV29-1	14	.	TRBD1	TGCAGCGTTGAGCAGGGGGCGGAAGACTATGGCTACACCTTC	CSVEQGAEDYGYTF
TRBJ2-3	TRBV6-5	11	.	TRBD1	TGTGCCAGCACCAGGGGGGATACGCAGTATTTT	CASTRGDTQYF
TRBJ2-5	TRBV11-2	14	.	TRBD1	TGTGCCAGCAGCTTGTACAGGGGGGAAGAGACCCAGTACTTC	CASSLYRGEETQYF
TRBJ1-1	TRBV6-4	14	once	.	TGTGCCAGCAGTGAATCAGGAGGATACACTGAAGCTTTCTTT	CASSESGGYTEAFF
TRBJ2-3	TRBV5-4	16	many	TRBD1	TGTGCCAGCAGCTCACCGGGACAGGGGGAGACAGATACGCAGTATTTT	CASSSPGQGETDTQYF
TRBJ1-4	TRBV14	16	.	.	TGTGCCAGCAGCCCATCGCTAGGGTTGGGAGCGGAAAAACTGTTTTTT	CASSPSLGLGAEKLFF
TRBJ1-1	TRBV6-5	15	.	.	TGTGCCAGCAGTTACTCGTCAGGGTTCCGCACTGAAGCTTTCTTT	CASSYSSGFRTEAFF
TRBJ2-7	TRBV11-2	15	.	.	TGTGCCAGCAGTTCCTTCGCGGGGCAAGCCTACGAGCAGTACTTC	CASSSFAGQAYEQYF
TRBJ1-2	TRBV5-1	14	.	.	TGCGCCAGCAGCCCCAGGGGTTCTCTCTATGGCTACACCTTC	CASSPRGSLYGYTF
TRBJ1-4	TRBV9	14	once	.	TGTGCCAGCAGCGTAGCGGGGTTCGGAGAAAAACTGTTTTTT	CASSVAGFGEKLFF
TRBJ1-2	TRBV5-8	13	.	.	TGTGCCAGCAGCCCCGGAGTTTTCTATGGCTACACCTTC	CASSPGVFYGYTF
TRBJ2-3	TRBV3-1/TRBV3-2	13	.	.	TGTGCCAGCAGCGGCCGTCCCACAGATACGCAGTATTTT	CASSGRPTDTQYF
TRBJ2-3	TRBV24-1	12	.	.	TGTGCCACCAGTAGTAGCGGAGATACGCAGTATTTT	CATSSSGDTQYF
TRBJ2-2	TRBV7-6	17	.	.	TGTGCCAGCAGCTTACAGGGGGGTATGGGAAACACCGGGGAGCTGTTTTTT	CASSLQGGMGNTGELFF
TRBJ2-5	TRBV2	12	once	.	TGTGCCAGCAGTGTGCAGGGTGAGACCCAGTACTTC	CASSVQGETQYF
TRBJ1-2	TRBV24-1	14	.	TRBD1	TGTGCCACCAGTGACCCAGGGGGCGTCTATGGCTACACCTTC	CATSDPGGVYGYTF
TRBJ2-5	TRBV2	15	.	.	TGTCCCAGCAGTGGGGGGCGGGGGCGCGGGGAGACCCAGTACTTC	CPSSGGRGRGETQYF
TRBJ1-5	TRBV19	13	.	.	TGTGCCAGTAGTGGGCAGGGGTTTCAGCCCCAGCATTTT	CASSGQGFQPQHF
TRBJ2-7	TRBV4-1	16	.	TRBD1	TGCGCCAGCAGCCACGCCACAGCGCGACAGGGCTACGAGCAGTACTTC	CASSHATARQGYEQYF
TRBJ2-2	TRBV6-1	17	once	TRBD2	TGTGCCAGCAGTGTCGCAGCGGGGGGTAAAAACACCGGGGAGCTGTTTTTT	CASSVAAGGKNTGELFF
TRBJ2-7	TRBV12-3/TRBV12-4	13	once	.	TGTGCCAGCAGTTTTTCAGGGGAATACGAGCAGTACTTC	CASSFSGEYEQYF
TRBJ2-7	TRBV28	14	.	.	TGTGCCAGTGGGGTTTTGCGGGAAGTCTACAAGCAGTACTTC	CASGVLREVYKQYF
TRBJ1-2	TRBV30	13	once	.	TGTGCCTGGAGTGATGGAGGATACTATGGCTACACCTTC	CAWSDGGYYGYTF
TRBJ2-1	TRBV7-9	19	.	TRBD1	TGTGCCAGCAGCTCCCGTCCCGGGACAGGGGAGGAGGCCTACAATGAGCAGTTCTTC	CASSSRPGTGEEAYNEQFF
TRBJ2-7	TRBV5-1	14	.	TRBD1	TGCGCCAGCAGCTTGGAGGCAGGGGGTTACGAGCAGTACTTC	CASSLEAGGYEQYF
TRBJ1-3	TRBV7-2	15	.	TRBD1	TGTGCCAGCAGCTTAGGAGGGACAGGGGGGCACACCATATATTTT	CASSLGGTGGHTIYF
TRBJ2-7	TRBV9	13	.	.	TGTGCCAGCAGCGTAGATCAGGGATACGAGCAGTACTTC	CASSVDQGYEQYF
TRBJ2-1	TRBV6-5	15	.	TRBD1	TGTGCCAGCAGGGCCGGGACAGGGGGCAGGAATGAGCAGTTCTTC	CASRAGTGGRNEQFF
TRBJ1-4	TRBV6-5	13	once	.	TGTGCCAGCAACTTAGGGGGTAATGAAAAACTGTTTTTT	CASNLGGNEKLFF
TRBJ1-1	TRBV7-8	12	.	.	TGTGCCAGCAGCTTAGCACAGGGTGGTGCTTTCTTT	CASSLAQGGAFF
TRBJ1-5	TRBV20-1	15	.	TRBD1	TGCAGTGCTAGTAGCTATGGACAGGGTAATCAGCCCCAGCATTTT	CSASSYGQGNQPQHF
TRBJ1-1	TRBV5-5	15	.	.	TGTGCCAGCAGCCCAGAGGACAGATTTAACACTGAAGCTTTCTTT	CASSPEDRFNTEAFF
TRBJ2-3	TRBV10-2	13	.	.	TGCGCCACCCGCGGTTCCGGCACAGATACGCAGTATTTT	CATRGSGTDTQYF
TRBJ2-3	TRBV29-1	14	.	TRBD1	TGCAGCGTCCAGGGACAGGGGAATTCAGATACGCAGTATTTT	CSVQGQGNSDTQYF